This entry lists 26 T cell receptor beta chains sequenced from one sample in a study of T cells in Graves' hyperthyroidism and ophthalmopathy. Regions amplified from RNA transcripts were the TCR beta CDR3 regions. Primed by the HTBI set, a first-round RT-PCR was run on the TCR CDR3. MiXCR was run by TCRdb on the multiplex PCR reads, yielding one entry per CDR3 protein. The sample shows about 300,000 distinct CDR3 sequences, approximately 18% of them seen only once. Sequencing was performed on blood. These receptors were taken from a man aged 45-65 years with Graves' ophthalmopathy.

The chain combines TRBV6-4 with TRBJ1-4, with TRBD1 identical over 10 bases. The ends lost 5 bases at V and 7 bases at J; junction bases unmatched: 4. The CDR3 loop spans 14 amino acids. Germline V gene sequence: CDR1 MRHNA, CDR2 SNTAGT. CDR3 nucleotide sequence: TGTGCCAGCAGTCCGGGGACAGGGGTTGAAAAACTGTTTTTT. It translates to CASSPGTGVEKLFF.

This clonotype was seen at least ten times. V and J are TRBV28 and TRBJ2-1; D might be TRBD2 (6 bases). The CDR3 is 17 residues long. Germline V CDR1 and CDR2: MDHEN, SYDVKM. The V gene lost 3 bases and the J gene lost 8 bases, with 23 bases spanning the gap. In DNA, the CDR3 is TGTGCCAGCAGTTTTCGAGCAGGGTCACATCCTAGCGATGAGCAGTTCTTC. Translation gives CASSFRAGSHPSDEQFF.

This clonotype was recorded at least ten times. V gene TRBV7-2 combines with J gene TRBJ2-2; perhaps TRBD2 as D (6 bases). V gave up 4 bases and J gave up 1 base, with 7 bases separating them. CDR1 is SGHTA, CDR2 FQGNSA, per germline. The CDR3 length is 14 residues. CDR3 loop: CASSSRGNTGELFF. The CDR3 DNA reads TGTGCCAGCAGCTCGCGGGGGAACACCGGGGAGCTGTTTTTT.

The rearrangement links TRBV19 to TRBJ1-5; TRBD1 might be the D (5 bases). The CDR3 length is 17 residues. Germline V gives CDR1 LNHDA, CDR2 SQIVND (reference sequence). V was trimmed by 8 bases and J by 0 bases, leaving 20 bases between them. The CDR3: CASSRDRRIYSNQPQHF. In DNA form, the CDR3 reads TGTGCCAGTTCACGGGACCGACGAATATATAGCAATCAGCCCCAGCATTTT.

This clonotype was recorded at least ten times. J is TRBJ2-1 and V is TRBV28; 15 nucleotides align to TRBD2. Unmatched junction bases numbered 7, after V lost 6 bases and J lost 10 bases. CDR1 is MDHEN, CDR2 SYDVKM, per germline. There are 15 residues in the CDR3. In nucleotides, the CDR3 is TGTGCCAGCAGATTCGGGACTAGCGGGGGGAAAGAGCAGTTCTTC. It yields the protein CASRFGTSGGKEQFF.

The table lists this clonotype with a few counts. This chain joins TRBV20-1 and TRBJ2-7; D is perhaps TRBD2 (6 bases). V shed 6 bases and J shed 3 bases, with 21 bases lying between them. The germline V gene encodes CDR1 DFQATT and CDR2 SNEGSKA (reference sequence). The CDR3 has 15 amino acids. The CDR3 region is CSASGEARSYYEQYF. The CDR3, as DNA: TGCAGTGCCTCGGGGGAAGCGAGGAGTTACTACGAGCAGTACTTC.

This clonotype has a handful of counts. CDR3 residues: CASSPTGGDTGELFF. The CDR3 coding sequence is TGTGCCAGCAGCCCCACTGGAGGGGACACCGGGGAGCTGTTTTTT. The genes are TRBV7-2 and TRBJ2-2; D is perhaps TRBD2 (6 bases). Looked up from germline, CDR1 is SGHTA and CDR2 is FQGNSA. Between the trimmed V and J ends, which lost 5 bases and 3 bases, there was a span of 13 bases. This CDR3 spans 15 amino acids.

CDR3 amino acids: CASSLRDSVEKLFF. CDR3 nucleotide sequence: TGTGCCAGCAGTCTGCGGGACAGCGTTGAAAAACTGTTTTTT. The V and J genes are TRBV28 and TRBJ1-4; 7 nucleotides line up with TRBD1. This CDR3 comprises 14 residues. CDR1 is MDHEN, CDR2 SYDVKM, per germline. Trimming took 5 bases from V and 7 from J; bases not matched to a gene: 7.

The chain is built from TRBV18 and TRBJ1-2; D possibly corresponds to TRBD1 (5 bases). Trimming cost V 4 bases and J 5 bases, with 11 bases left between them. Germline CDR1 reads KGHSH; CDR2 reads LQKENI. The CDR3 contains 13 residues. Written as DNA, the CDR3 is TGTGCCAGCTCACGAGACAGCGCATATGGCTACACCTTC. Translating gives CASSRDSAYGYTF.

The V call is TRBV9, the J call TRBJ1-3; 8 bases align to TRBD1. Looked up from germline, CDR1 is SGDLS and CDR2 is YYNGEE. This CDR3 spans 15 amino acids. The junction had 5 bases not matched to a gene; V was cut back by 3 bases and J by 3 bases. The CDR3 coding sequence is TGTGCCAGCAGCGCCCAGGGACAGGATGGAAACACCATATATTTT. As protein: CASSAQGQDGNTIYF.

This clonotype was detected only a few times. The CDR3 protein is CSVVPLAGSLAYEQYF. The DNA of the CDR3 is TGCAGCGTTGTCCCCCTAGCGGGGTCCCTTGCCTACGAGCAGTACTTC. The J gene is TRBJ2-7, the V gene TRBV29-1, with 9 bases that match TRBD2. This CDR3 is built from 16 residues. Germline values: CDR1 SQVTM, CDR2 ANQGSEA. V gave up 4 bases and J gave up 2 bases; unmatched junction bases: 12.

This clonotype was detected only once. The chain joins TRBV7-4 to TRBJ2-7, with D unresolved. V lost 4 bases and J 6 bases, leaving 13 bases between the germline ends. The CDR3 covers 13 residues. Germline V gene data show CDR1 as SGHVT and CDR2 as SQSDAQ. The CDR3 sequence: CASSYSTTTEQYF. For the CDR3, the DNA is TGTGCCAGCAGCTACTCAACTACAACCGAGCAGTACTTC. Full variable domain (missing parts from reference TRBV7-4 and TRBJ2-7): GAGVSQSPRYKVAKRGRDVALRCDSISGHVTLYWYRQTLGQGSEVLTYSQSDAQRDKSGRPSGRFSAERPERSVSTLKIQRTEQGDSAVYLCASSYSTTTEQYFGPGTRLTVT.

This clonotype has at least ten counts. This rearrangement joins TRBV13 to TRBJ2-3, with TRBD2 as a possible D gene (6 bases). Trimming took 1 base from V and 4 from J, leaving 6 bases between them. This CDR3 has 13 residues. Per the germline V gene, CDR1 is PRHDT and CDR2 is FYEKMQ (reference sequence). The CDR3 DNA sequence: TGTGCCAGCAGCTTAGCGGGAGCAGATACGCAGTATTTT. Translation: CASSLAGADTQYF.

This clonotype was seen repeatedly, ten times or more. The rearrangement joins TRBV2 to TRBJ2-7; 8 bases are shared with TRBD1. CDR1 is SNHLY and CDR2 is FYNNEI in the germline V gene. CDR3 length: 13 residues. Germline trimming cut 10 bases from V and 3 bases from J; bases unmatched to any gene: 8. CDR3 nucleotide sequence: TGTGCCACCTCCGGGACAGGTAACTACGAGCAGTACTTC. This sequence encodes CATSGTGNYEQYF.

This rearrangement joins TRBV4-1 to TRBJ2-2; 10 bases match TRBD2. Germline CDR1 reads MGHRA; CDR2 reads YSYEKL. CDR3 length: 15 residues. Germline trimming cut 4 bases from V and 6 bases from J; bases unmatched to any gene: 5. This chain's CDR3 is CASSRAGTSAGELFF. The CDR3 region has the DNA TGCGCCAGCAGCCGAGCCGGGACTAGCGCCGGGGAGCTGTTTTTT.

The V and J genes are TRBV20-1 and TRBJ1-3, with D tentatively TRBD1 (5 bases). Germline CDR1 and CDR2: DFQATT and SNEGSKA (reference sequence). Trimming pared 1 base from V and 4 bases from J, leaving 14 bases between. This CDR3 comprises 15 residues. The CDR3 sequence: CSARGFGGVGNTIYF. In DNA, the CDR3 is TGCAGTGCTAGAGGTTTTGGAGGGGTGGGAAACACCATATATTTT.

Ten or more counts support this clonotype. The CDR3 DNA sequence: TGTGCCAGCAGTTTAGATCGGCCACGGGAGACCCAGTACTTC. Residues: CASSLDRPRETQYF. This chain links TRBV28 with TRBJ2-5; D not resolved. In germline, CDR1 is MDHEN, CDR2 SYDVKM. V lost 2 bases and J lost 5, with 12 bases in between. CDR3 length: 14 residues. The variable domain in full, with the rest retrieved from reference TRBV28 and TRBJ2-5, is DVKVTQSSRYLVKRTGEKVFLECVQDMDHENMFWYRQDPGLGLRLIYFSYDVKMKEKGDIPEGYSVSREKKERFSLILESASTNQTSMYLCASSLDRPRETQYFGPGTRLLVL.

The chain combines TRBV18 with TRBJ1-4, with 8 bases matching TRBD1. V lost 2 bases, J lost 3 bases, and 2 bases stayed unmatched. The germline V gene has CDR1 KGHSH and CDR2 LQKENI. This CDR3 has 15 amino acids. The DNA of the CDR3 is TGTGCCAGCTCACCAGACAGGGGACCTAATGAAAAACTGTTTTTT. Amino acids: CASSPDRGPNEKLFF.

This clonotype was counted between two and nine times. This chain joins TRBV15 and TRBJ1-2, with 10 bases that match TRBD1. This CDR3 region has 20 residues. With V trimmed by 0 bases and J by 0 bases, 13 bases remained unmatched. Germline assignment: CDR1 LNHNV and CDR2 YYDKDF (reference sequence). In DNA form, the CDR3 reads TGTGCCACCAGCAGAGATAGGTTGCCAGACAGGGGGCGAGCTAACTATGGCTACACCTTC. Encoded protein: CATSRDRLPDRGRANYGYTF.

In its sample, this clonotype was seen many times. The rearrangement uses TRBV28 and TRBJ1-5; D is undetermined. CDR3 length: 14 residues. Germline loops: CDR1 MDHEN, CDR2 SYDVKM. V lost 3 bases, J lost 1 base, and 7 bases lay in between. CDR3 coding DNA: TGTGCCAGCAGTTTCGGGAGGAGCAATCAGCCCCAGCATTTT. Protein product: CASSFGRSNQPQHF.

In this sample, this clonotype turned up many times. The rearrangement uses TRBV2 and TRBJ1-5; D ambiguous. CDR1 and CDR2 (germline): SNHLY, FYNNEI. V lost 5 bases and J lost 7, with 9 bases in between. This CDR3 contains 12 residues. The CDR3 region is CASSLSGQPQHF. In DNA, the CDR3 is TGTGCCAGCAGTTTATCGGGGCAGCCCCAGCATTTT.

This clonotype was recorded many times. This chain links TRBV11-2 with TRBJ1-4; D unresolved. V was trimmed by 5 bases and J by 8 bases, leaving 12 bases between them. The CDR3 has 13 residues. CDR1 SGHAT and CDR2 FQNNGV come from the germline V gene. The CDR3 DNA is TGTGCCAGCAGCAGGAGCCTTAGGGAAAAACTGTTTTTT. Its translation: CASSRSLREKLFF.

The rearrangement links TRBV6-5 to TRBJ2-1, with 10 bases that match TRBD2. This CDR3 spans 17 amino acids. The J segment lost 3 bases and the V segment lost 0 bases, leaving 5 bases of the junction unmatched. CDR1 is MNHEY and CDR2 is SVGAGI in the germline V gene. CDR3 nucleotide sequence: TGTGCCAGCAGTTACTCGCCTAGCGGGAGTGACTACAATGAGCAGTTCTTC. It yields the protein CASSYSPSGSDYNEQFF.

This clonotype was found a few times. This CDR3 is CASGLRNHRDHEQYF. The CDR3 DNA follows: TGTGCTAGTGGTTTGCGGAACCACAGGGACCACGAGCAGTACTTC. The genes are TRBV12-5 and TRBJ2-7, with D maybe TRBD1 (6 bases). Trimming removed 2 bases at V and 5 bases at J, with 16 bases between. CDR1 is LGHNT, CDR2 FRNRAP, per germline. The CDR3 contains 15 residues.

This clonotype was detected ten times or more. The rearrangement joins TRBV28 to TRBJ2-5, with 9 nucleotides matching TRBD2. This CDR3 region has 14 residues. The V segment lost 7 bases and the J segment 5 bases; nucleotides outside the gene matches: 8. Per the germline V gene, CDR1 is MDHEN and CDR2 is SYDVKM. CDR3 protein: CASTLAGEVETQYF. Here the CDR3 DNA reads TGTGCCAGCACCTTAGCGGGAGAGGTTGAGACCCAGTACTTC.

This clonotype was recorded a few times. This sequence joins TRBV6-1 and TRBJ1-3; no firm D call. The CDR3 sequence is 15 residues long. Per germline, CDR1 MNHNS and CDR2 SASEGT. Trimming removed 7 bases at V and 0 bases at J, with 13 bases between. CDR3 in amino acids: CASTPGPHSGNTIYF. DNA for the CDR3: TGTGCCAGCACTCCCGGGCCACACTCTGGAAACACCATATATTTT.